This record covers a single T cell receptor (beta chain). CDR3 length: 13 amino acids. Looked up from germline, CDR1 is SNHLY and CDR2 is FYNNEI. The germline V and J ends were trimmed by 6 bases and 3 bases, with 11 bases remaining between them. A single record per CDR3 protein comes from TCRdb applying MiXCR to the RT-PCR reads. The profile shows about 540,000 distinct CDR3 sequences, 20% to 25% of them singletons. These data come from a study of response to subunit inactivated influenza vaccine. This sample was also put to use in a study of T cells expressing NK-cell markers. That source reports: TCR beta libraries carry UMIs added by 5'RACE template switching.

Source: CD4+ T cells sorted from PBMCs, taken roughly 13 days after vaccination. This sequence joins TRBV2 and TRBJ2-5; D is perhaps TRBD1 or TRBD2 (5 bases each). The sequence came from a man aged 50-59 years who received an inactivated influenza vaccine. The CDR3 DNA reads TGTGCCAGCAGCATGGGACCCAAAGAGACCCAGTACTTC. Encoded protein: CASSMGPKETQYF.